The source of this TCR beta chain is a study of blood T cell repertoires in COVID-19. Authors' analysis steps: How many nucleated cells were present was estimated from reference gene primer amplification. Method: immunoSEQ multiplex PCR; TCRdb's copy keeps in-frame clones and lacks some. Clone size and the V and J calls come from that table; the DNA yielded D and trimming. The sample shows fewer than 250,000 clones, roughly nine tenths of them seen only once. The germline gives CDR1 SNHLY, CDR2 FYNNEI. This CDR3 comprises 15 residues. The V segment lost 0 bases and the J segment 9 bases; nucleotides outside the gene matches: 5.

V usage is TRBV2 and J usage is TRBJ1-6; 7 bases map to TRBD1. The sequenced material came from peripheral blood. This receptor was taken from a man aged 55 to 70 with COVID-19, enrolled during active disease. The CDR3 sequence: CASSEAGGQVSPLHF. Written as DNA, the CDR3 is TGTGCCAGCAGTGAAGCTGGAGGACAGGTTTCACCCCTCCACTTT.